The clone carrying this T cell receptor beta chain was found many times. What it recognizes is unknown. This sample is drawn from a study of identical twins. MiXCR, run by TCRdb on the 5' RACE reads, gives a single entry per CDR3 protein. Among a few hundred thousand distinct CDR3 sequences listed, around 6.5% were seen once. Study outcomes and limitations: Models predicted too little out-of-frame TCR alpha sharing in monozygotic twins.

V shed 2 bases and J shed 4 bases, with 7 bases lying between them. Germline V gene lookup returns CDR1 SGHRS and CDR2 YFSETQ. This CDR3 is 13 amino acids long. The same sample was also used in a study of T cells expressing NK-cell markers.

This sequence joins TRBV5-1 and TRBJ2-1; possible D gene TRBD2, 5 bases. This sequence was found in a woman under 30 in good health. Sequencing was performed on CD8+ T cells sorted from blood. CDR3 protein: CASSFEGYNEQFF. The CDR3 region has the DNA TGCGCCAGCAGCTTTGAGGGTTACAATGAGCAGTTCTTC. Supplemented by reference TRBV5-1 and TRBJ2-1, the full variable domain reads KAGVTQTPRYLIKTRGQQVTLSCSPISGHRSVSWYQQTPGQGLQFLFEYFSETQRNKGNFPGRFSGRQFSNSRSEMNVSTLELGDSALYLCASSFEGYNEQFFGPGTRLTVL.